This T cell receptor beta chain was captured in a study of blood T cells in healthy people across ages. Findings and caveats of the study: Diversity was higher, and naive CD4+ cells more numerous, in long-lived donors than in aged donors.

A second PCR, run for about 7 to 12 cycles, used a sample-barcoded 5' primer plus a J-beta primer mix. The template-switch adaptor was a 5' adaptor with 12 random nucleotides. It tagged each cDNA molecule. In TCRdb, the 5' RACE reads were re-called with MiXCR into one record per CDR3 protein. The sample has about 780,000 distinct CDR3 sequences, around 50% seen once. Concerning this clonotype: As yet, its antigen is unknown.

The donors, aged about 6 to 95, were healthy Caucasians from Russia. Every donor gave around 10 milliliters of peripheral blood. CDR1 and CDR2 from the germline V gene are SGHDN and FVKESK. V gave up 4 bases and J gave up 2 bases, with 8 bases separating them. This CDR3 has 13 amino acids. What was sequenced was blood. The source of this sequence is a man at least 80 years old in good health. This chain links TRBV14 with TRBJ1-2; TRBD1 might be the D (5 bases). The CDR3 DNA sequence: TGTGCCAGCAGCCGGGGACTGAACTATGGCTACACCTTC. Its protein is CASSRGLNYGYTF.